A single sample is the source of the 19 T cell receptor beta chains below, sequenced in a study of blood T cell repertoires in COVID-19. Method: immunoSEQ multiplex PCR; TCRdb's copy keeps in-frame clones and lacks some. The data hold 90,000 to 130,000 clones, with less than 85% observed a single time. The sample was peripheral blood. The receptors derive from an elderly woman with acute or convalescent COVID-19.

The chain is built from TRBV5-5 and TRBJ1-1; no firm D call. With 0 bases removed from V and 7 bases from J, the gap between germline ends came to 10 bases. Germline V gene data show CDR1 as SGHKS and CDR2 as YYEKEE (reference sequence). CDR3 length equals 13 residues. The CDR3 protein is CASSLGEGYEAFF. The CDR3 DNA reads TGTGCCAGCAGCTTGGGAGAGGGTTATGAAGCTTTCTTT.

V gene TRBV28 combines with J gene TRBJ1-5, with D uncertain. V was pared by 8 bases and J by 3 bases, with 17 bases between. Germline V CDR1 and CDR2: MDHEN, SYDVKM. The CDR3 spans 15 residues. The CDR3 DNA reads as TGTGCCAGCGTCGGGTTCCTATTAATCAATCAGCCCCAGCATTTT. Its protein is CASVGFLLINQPQHF. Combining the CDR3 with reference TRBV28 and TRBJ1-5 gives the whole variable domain DVKVTQSSRYLVKRTGEKVFLECVQDMDHENMFWYRQDPGLGLRLIYFSYDVKMKEKGDIPEGYSVSREKKERFSLILESASTNQTSMYLCASVGFLLINQPQHFGDGTRLSIL.

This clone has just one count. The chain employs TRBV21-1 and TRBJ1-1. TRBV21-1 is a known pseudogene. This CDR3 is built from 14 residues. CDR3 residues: CASVRGGSNTEAFF. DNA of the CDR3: TGTGCCAGCGTTCGGGGGGGCTCAAACACTGAAGCTTTCTTT.

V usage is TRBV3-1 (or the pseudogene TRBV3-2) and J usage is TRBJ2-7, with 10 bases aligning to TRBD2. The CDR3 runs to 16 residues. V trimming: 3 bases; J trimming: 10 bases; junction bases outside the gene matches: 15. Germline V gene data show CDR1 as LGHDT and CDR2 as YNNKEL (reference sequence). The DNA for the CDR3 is TGTGCCAGCAGCCAGTTAGCGGGGGGCCCTACTAGTGAACAGTACTTC. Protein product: CASSQLAGGPTSEQYF.

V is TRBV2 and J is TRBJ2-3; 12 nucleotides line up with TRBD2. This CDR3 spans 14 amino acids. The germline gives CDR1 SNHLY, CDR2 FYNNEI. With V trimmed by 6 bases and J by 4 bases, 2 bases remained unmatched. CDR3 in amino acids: CASSRTSGADTQYF. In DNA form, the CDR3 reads TGTGCCAGCAGCAGGACTAGCGGGGCAGATACGCAGTATTTT. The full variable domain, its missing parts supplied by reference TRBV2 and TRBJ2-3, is EPEVTQTPSHQVTQMGQEVILRCVPISNHLYFYWYRQILGQKVEFLVSFYNNEISEKSEIFDDQFSVERPDGSNFTLKIRSTKLEDSAMYFCASSRTSGADTQYFGPGTRLTVL.

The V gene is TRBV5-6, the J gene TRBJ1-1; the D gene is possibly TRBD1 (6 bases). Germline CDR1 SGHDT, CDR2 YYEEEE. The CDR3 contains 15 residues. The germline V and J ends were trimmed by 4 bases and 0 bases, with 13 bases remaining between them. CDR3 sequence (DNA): TGTGCCAGCAGCCCCGACAGGCGAATGAACACTGAAGCTTTCTTT. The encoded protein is CASSPDRRMNTEAFF.

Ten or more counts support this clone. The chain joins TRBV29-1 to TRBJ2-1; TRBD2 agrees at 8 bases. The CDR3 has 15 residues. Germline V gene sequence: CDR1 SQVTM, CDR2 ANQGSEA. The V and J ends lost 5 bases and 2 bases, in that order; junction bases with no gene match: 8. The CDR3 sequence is CSVQGVAGPYNEQFF. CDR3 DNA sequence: TGCAGCGTTCAAGGCGTAGCGGGGCCCTACAATGAGCAGTTCTTC.

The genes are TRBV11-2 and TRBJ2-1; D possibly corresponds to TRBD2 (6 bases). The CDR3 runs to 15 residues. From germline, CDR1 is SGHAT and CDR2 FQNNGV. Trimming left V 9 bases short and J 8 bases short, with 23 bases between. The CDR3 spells CASRGTTVKGHEQFF. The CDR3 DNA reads TGTGCCAGTCGCGGGACCACTGTTAAAGGCCATGAGCAGTTCTTC.

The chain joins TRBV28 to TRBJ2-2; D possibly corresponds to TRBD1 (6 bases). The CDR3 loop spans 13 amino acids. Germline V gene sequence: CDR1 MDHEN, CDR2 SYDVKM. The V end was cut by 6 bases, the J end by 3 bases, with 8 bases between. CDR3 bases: TGTGCCAGCAGCAGGGGACACACCGGGGAGCTGTTTTTT. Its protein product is CASSRGHTGELFF.

CDR3 residues: CASSWSSGGGTNTQYF. The DNA for the CDR3 is TGTGCCAGCAGCTGGTCTAGCGGGGGGGGCACGAATACGCAGTATTTT. The chain recombines TRBV7-2 with TRBJ2-3; 12 positions agree with TRBD2. The V segment lost 4 bases and the J segment 7 bases; nucleotides outside the gene matches: 9. The CDR3 is 16 amino acids. The germline V gene encodes CDR1 SGHTA and CDR2 FQGNSA.

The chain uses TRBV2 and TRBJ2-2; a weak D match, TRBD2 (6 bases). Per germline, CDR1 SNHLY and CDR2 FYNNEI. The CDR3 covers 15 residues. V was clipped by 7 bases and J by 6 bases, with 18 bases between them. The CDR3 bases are TGTGCCAGCACCGAAACTAGCTCAGCCGCCGGGGAGCTGTTTTTT. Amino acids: CASTETSSAAGELFF. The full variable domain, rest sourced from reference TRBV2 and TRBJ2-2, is EPEVTQTPSHQVTQMGQEVILRCVPISNHLYFYWYRQILGQKVEFLVSFYNNEISEKSEIFDDQFSVERPDGSNFTLKIRSTKLEDSAMYFCASTETSSAAGELFFGEGSRLTVL.

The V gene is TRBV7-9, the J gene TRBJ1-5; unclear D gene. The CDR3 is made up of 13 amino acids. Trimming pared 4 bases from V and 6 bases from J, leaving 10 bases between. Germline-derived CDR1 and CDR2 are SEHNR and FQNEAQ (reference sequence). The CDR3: CASSYTAGQPQHF. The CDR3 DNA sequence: TGTGCCAGCAGCTACACAGCGGGTCAGCCCCAGCATTTT.

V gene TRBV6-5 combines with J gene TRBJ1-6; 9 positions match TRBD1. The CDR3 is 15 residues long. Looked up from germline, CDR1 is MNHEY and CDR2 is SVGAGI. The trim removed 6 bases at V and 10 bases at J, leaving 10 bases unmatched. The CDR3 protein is CASSRQGVARSPLHF. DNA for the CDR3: TGTGCCAGCAGCCGACAGGGGGTGGCAAGGTCACCCCTCCACTTT.

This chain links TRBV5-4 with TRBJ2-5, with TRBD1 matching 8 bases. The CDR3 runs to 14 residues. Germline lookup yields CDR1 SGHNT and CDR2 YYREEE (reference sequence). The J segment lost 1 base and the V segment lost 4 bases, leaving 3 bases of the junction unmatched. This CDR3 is CASSSTGGQETQYF. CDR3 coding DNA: TGTGCCAGCAGCAGCACAGGGGGCCAAGAGACCCAGTACTTC.

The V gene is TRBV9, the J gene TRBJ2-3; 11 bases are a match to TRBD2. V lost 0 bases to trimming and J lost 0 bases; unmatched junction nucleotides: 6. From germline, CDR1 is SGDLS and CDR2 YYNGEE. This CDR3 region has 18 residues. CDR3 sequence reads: CASSVVPSGGSSTDTQYF. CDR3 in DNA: TGTGCCAGCAGCGTAGTCCCTAGCGGGGGGTCTAGCACAGATACGCAGTATTTT.

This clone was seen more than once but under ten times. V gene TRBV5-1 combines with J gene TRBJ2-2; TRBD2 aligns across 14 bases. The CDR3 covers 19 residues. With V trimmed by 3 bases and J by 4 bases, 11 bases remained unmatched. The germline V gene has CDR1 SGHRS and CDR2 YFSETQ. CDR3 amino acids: CASSSWGPGTSGSTGELFF. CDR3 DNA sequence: TGCGCCAGCAGCTCTTGGGGGCCGGGGACTAGCGGGAGCACCGGGGAGCTGTTTTTT.

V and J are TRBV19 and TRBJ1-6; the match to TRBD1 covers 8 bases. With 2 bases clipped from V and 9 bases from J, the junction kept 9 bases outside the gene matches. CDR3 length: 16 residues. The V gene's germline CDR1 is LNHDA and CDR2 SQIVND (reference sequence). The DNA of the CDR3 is TGTGCCAGTAGTATACGGATAACAGGGGGTCTTTCACCCCTCCACTTT. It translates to CASSIRITGGLSPLHF.

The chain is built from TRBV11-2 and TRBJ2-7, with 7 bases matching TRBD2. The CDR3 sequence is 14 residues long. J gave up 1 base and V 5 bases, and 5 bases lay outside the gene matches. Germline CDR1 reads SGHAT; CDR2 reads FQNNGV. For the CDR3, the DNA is TGTGCCAGCAGCCCCGGGGGGAATTCCTACGAGCAGTACTTC. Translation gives CASSPGGNSYEQYF.

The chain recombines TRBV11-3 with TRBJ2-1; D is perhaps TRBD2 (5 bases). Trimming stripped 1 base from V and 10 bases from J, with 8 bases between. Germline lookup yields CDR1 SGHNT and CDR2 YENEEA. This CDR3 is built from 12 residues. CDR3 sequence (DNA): TGTGCCAGCAGCTTAGGAGGGCGGGAGCAGTTCTTC. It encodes CASSLGGREQFF.